A selection of T cell receptor beta chains follows, all from one sample in a study of cytomegalovirus exposure and HLA in healthy donors. TCRdb's table, derived via immunoSEQ multiplex PCR, lists solely in-frame clones and lacks some. The table lists 40,000 or so clones. The source material was PBMCs. The receptors stem from a man aged 25 to 40 in good health and CMV-seronegative. CDR3s include the opening cysteine and the closing phenylalanine or tryptophan. A D gene is named only where the DNA matches it firmly.

CSASGEGYF | TGCAGTGCTTCGGGAGAGGGGTACTTC | TRBJ2-7 | . | TRBV20-1
CASSETGGSEETQYF | TGTGCCAGCAGCGAGACAGGGGGATCGGAGGAGACCCAGTACTTC | TRBJ2-5 | TRBD1 | TRBV7-3
CASSSRGGGSYNEQFF | TGTGCCAGCAGTTCACGGGGAGGGGGTTCCTACAATGAGCAGTTCTTC | TRBJ2-1 | . | TRBV6-5
CASSSREAGQETQYF | TGTGCCAGCAGCTCGCGGGAAGCGGGACAAGAGACCCAGTACTTC | TRBJ2-5 | TRBD2 | TRBV11-1
CASSEGREKGHEQYF | TGTGCCAGCAGTGAAGGGCGGGAGAAGGGACACGAGCAGTACTTC | TRBJ2-7 | TRBD2 | TRBV2
CASSQRGTGNNLYGYTF | TGTGCCAGCAGCCAACGAGGGACAGGGAATAACCTCTATGGCTACACCTTC | TRBJ1-2 | TRBD1 | TRBV14
CASSLGAGGPYEQYF | TGTGCCAGCAGCTTAGGGGCAGGGGGCCCCTACGAGCAGTACTTC | TRBJ2-7 | TRBD1 | TRBV7-2
CASSLYYGQFF | TGTGCCAGCAGCCTATACTACGGGCAGTTCTTC | TRBJ2-1 | . | TRBV7-2
CASSYSGQPNTEAFF | TGTGCCAGCAGTTACTCGGGCCAGCCTAATACTGAAGCTTTCTTT | TRBJ1-1 | . | TRBV6-5
CASSLGQNTEAFF | TGTGCCAGCAGTTTGGGACAGAACACTGAAGCTTTCTTT | TRBJ1-1 | . | TRBV6-5
CASSRDSATNEKLFF | TGTGCCAGCAGTCGCGACAGTGCAACTAATGAAAAACTGTTTTTT | TRBJ1-4 | . | TRBV7-2
CASSLRPLNLGSPLHF | TGTGCCAGCAGCCTACGGCCATTGAACTTGGGCTCACCCCTCCACTTT | TRBJ1-6 | . | TRBV7-6
CASSQGVGRALYLYGYTF | TGCGCCAGCAGCCAAGGGGTAGGCAGAGCGCTCTACCTTTATGGCTACACCTTC | TRBJ1-2 | . | TRBV4-3
CASSQGLGLAYEQYF | TGCGCCAGCAGCCAAGGACTAGGCCTTGCCTACGAGCAGTACTTC | TRBJ2-7 | . | TRBV4-3
CASSATGVGYTF | TGTGCCAGCAGCGCGACAGGGGTTGGCTACACCTTC | TRBJ1-2 | TRBD1 | TRBV9
CASSLAGLEETQYF | TGCGCCAGCAGCTTGGCAGGGTTAGAGGAGACCCAGTACTTC | TRBJ2-5 | . | TRBV5-1
CASSQEGLAGGPWNEQYF | TGTGCCAGCAGCCAAGAGGGTCTAGCGGGAGGGCCTTGGAACGAGCAGTACTTC | TRBJ2-7 | TRBD2 | TRBV4-2
CAWKYGAGVNTEAFF | TGTGCCTGGAAATACGGGGCAGGGGTGAACACTGAAGCTTTCTTT | TRBJ1-1 | . | TRBV30
CASSQKVSSETVSYEQYF | TGCGCCAGCAGCCAAAAGGTGTCTAGCGAAACTGTTAGCTACGAGCAGTACTTC | TRBJ2-7 | . | TRBV4-1
CASSFGLADQETQYF | TGTGCCAGCAGCTTCGGACTAGCAGACCAAGAGACCCAGTACTTC | TRBJ2-5 | TRBD2 | TRBV5-6
CASSSGGGGVGNTIYF | TGTGCCAGCAGCTCCGGCGGAGGGGGCGTTGGAAACACCATATATTTT | TRBJ1-3 | TRBD1 | TRBV7-2
CASSRGQLNTEAFF | TGTGCCAGCAGCCGAGGACAGTTGAACACTGAAGCTTTCTTT | TRBJ1-1 | . | TRBV6-6
CASSLGAGAYTDTQYF | TGTGCCAGCAGCTTGGGGGCGGGAGCCTACACAGATACGCAGTATTTT | TRBJ2-3 | TRBD2 | TRBV5-4
CASSEGGGWGYTF | TGTGCCAGCTCAGAAGGCGGCGGATGGGGCTACACCTTC | TRBJ1-2 | . | TRBV18
CAWSGTGDGYTF | TGTGCCTGGAGTGGGACAGGAGATGGCTACACCTTC | TRBJ1-2 | TRBD1 | TRBV30
CASSEGGSSRYEQYF | TGTGCCAGCAGTGAGGGGGGGAGTTCACGCTACGAGCAGTACTTC | TRBJ2-7 | TRBD2 | TRBV25-1
CASSQGLYTGELFF | TGCGCCAGCAGCCAGGGACTTTACACCGGGGAGCTGTTTTTT | TRBJ2-2 | . | TRBV4-1
CASSFAGGGWEQYF | TGCGCCAGCAGCTTCGCGGGAGGAGGGTGGGAGCAGTACTTC | TRBJ2-7 | TRBD2 | TRBV5-1
CASSGLQQETQYF | TGTGCCAGCAGTGGTCTCCAGCAAGAGACCCAGTACTTC | TRBJ2-5 | . | TRBV6-1
CASSLQGGNNGYTF | TGTGCCAGCAGCCTACAGGGGGGTAATAATGGCTACACCTTC | TRBJ1-2 | TRBD1 | TRBV2
CAWSRSGSNQPQHF | TGTGCCTGGAGTAGGTCAGGTAGCAATCAGCCCCAGCATTTT | TRBJ1-5 | . | TRBV30
CASSYQRLDFRGTQYF | TGTGCCAGCAGTTACCAGCGGCTGGATTTTCGTGGGACCCAGTACTTC | TRBJ2-5 | . | TRBV6-5
CASSLQGEVSTEAFF | TGCGCCAGCAGCTTACAGGGGGAAGTTAGCACTGAAGCTTTCTTT | TRBJ1-1 | TRBD1 | TRBV5-1
CASSSGSGNTIYF | TGTGCCAGCAGCTCAGGCTCTGGAAACACCATATATTTT | TRBJ1-3 | . | TRBV7-2
CASRGATGYGYTF | TGTGCCAGTAGGGGGGCCACTGGCTATGGCTACACCTTC | TRBJ1-2 | . | TRBV19
CASSSGLREGQETQYF | TGTGCCAGCAGCTCAGGGTTGCGGGAGGGTCAAGAGACCCAGTACTTC | TRBJ2-5 | TRBD2 | TRBV7-2
CASSPPGRGYEQYF | TGTGCCAGCTCACCACCGGGAAGGGGCTACGAGCAGTACTTC | TRBJ2-7 | . | TRBV18
CASSLRGAEAFF | TGTGCCAGCAGCTTAAGGGGCGCTGAAGCTTTCTTT | TRBJ1-1 | . | TRBV7-9
CASMATAGSGYTF | TGTGCCAGCATGGCGACCGCGGGGAGCGGCTACACCTTC | TRBJ1-2 | . | TRBV27
CASRPKTLGYEQYF | TGTGCCAGCAGACCAAAGACACTAGGCTACGAGCAGTACTTC | TRBJ2-7 | . | TRBV25-1
CSARQLATNEKLFF | TGCAGCGCTCGACAGCTAGCAACTAATGAAAAACTGTTTTTT | TRBJ1-4 | . | TRBV29-1
CASSFLAGGDEQFF | TGTGCCAGCAGCTTTCTAGCGGGAGGTGATGAGCAGTTCTTC | TRBJ2-1 | TRBD2 | TRBV5-4
CASSQVTGGRNTEAFF | TGCGCCAGCAGCCAGGTCACAGGGGGCAGGAACACTGAAGCTTTCTTT | TRBJ1-1 | TRBD1 | TRBV4-3
CASSLATRAYEQYF | TGTGCCAGCAGCCTCGCCACTAGGGCCTACGAGCAGTACTTC | TRBJ2-7 | . | TRBV6-1
CASSHGLAGGGDTQYF | TGTGCCAGCAGTCACGGACTAGCGGGGGGCGGAGATACGCAGTATTTT | TRBJ2-3 | TRBD2 | TRBV27
CASSIMRTSAPAEEQFF | TGTGCCAGTAGTATAATGCGCACTAGCGCCCCGGCGGAGGAGCAGTTCTTC | TRBJ2-1 | TRBD2 | TRBV19
CASSETGGPYGYTF | TGTGCCAGCTCTGAGACAGGGGGCCCCTATGGCTACACCTTC | TRBJ1-2 | TRBD1 | TRBV7-9
CASSLGSVPNYGYTF | TGCGCCAGCAGCTTGGGTTCAGTACCTAACTATGGCTACACCTTC | TRBJ1-2 | . | TRBV5-1